A selection of T cell receptor beta chains follows, all from one sample in a study of breast tumors, draining lymph nodes, adjacent tissues. TCRdb processed the multiplex PCR reads anew with MiXCR; each CDR3 protein has one entry. The profile covers nearly 110,000 distinct CDR3 sequences, with about 31% appearing a single time and under 6% taken by the ten largest. The material sequenced was axillary lymph node tissue. The receptor set was obtained from a female donor with breast cancer. Some clones in this sample may be carry-over from other donors' samples. Both conserved end residues are part of each CDR3. The D gene is left open where the match is weak.

v_gene	j_gene	d_gene	CDR3aa
TRBV12-3/TRBV12-4	TRBJ2-1	TRBD2	CASSYGTSEYNEQFF
TRBV5-1	TRBJ1-6	.	CASSLFDSNSPLHF
TRBV5-8	TRBJ2-5	.	CASSPGGGSQETQYF
TRBV30	TRBJ1-2	.	CAWSFGSGYTF
TRBV7-2	TRBJ2-3	TRBD1	CASSFRQGGRDTQYF
TRBV7-2	TRBJ2-7	TRBD2	CVSSQISGSPSYEQYF
TRBV28	TRBJ1-5	TRBD1	CASSGTGGPYSNQPQHF
TRBV11-2	TRBJ1-1	TRBD1	CASSLEAGRGLNTEAFF
TRBV7-9	TRBJ1-6	TRBD1	CASSLGQGARSPLHF
TRBV7-7	TRBJ1-1	.	CASSLKLDTEAFF
TRBV6-6	TRBJ2-7	TRBD2	CASSHLTSGATYEQYF
TRBV20-1	TRBJ2-3	TRBD2	CSAWGGGTDTQYF
TRBV7-2	TRBJ1-4	.	CASSLRVGTTSGEKLFF
TRBV7-2	TRBJ2-1	TRBD2	CASSLELAGVYEQFF
TRBV4-2	TRBJ1-2	.	CASSQDTQQRYYGYTF
TRBV19	TRBJ1-3	.	CASSMGAWSGNTIYF
TRBV2	TRBJ2-1	TRBD1	CASNRDRGDNEQFF
TRBV6-6	TRBJ2-1	.	CASSHSSLDYNEQFF
TRBV10-3	TRBJ1-4	.	CAISEGGNGEKLFF
TRBV3-1	TRBJ1-2	TRBD1	CASSQGGTGGYGYTF
TRBV20-1	TRBJ2-3	TRBD2	CSARAGGLATDTQYF
TRBV10-3	TRBJ2-3	.	CAISESRSSPDTQYF
TRBV20-1	TRBJ2-1	.	CSAREDYSSFF
TRBV7-3	TRBJ2-7	TRBD2	CASSAPPLAGDGSYEQYF
TRBV7-8	TRBJ1-6	TRBD1	CASSLATGGYSPLHF
TRBV6-5	TRBJ1-6	.	CASSHTVTDNSPLHF
TRBV11-3	TRBJ1-3	.	CASSLNGGSGNTIYF
TRBV14	TRBJ1-4	TRBD1	CASSQSRWQGAEANEKLFF
TRBV19	TRBJ2-2	.	CASSRRRANTGELFF
TRBV5-8	TRBJ2-7	TRBD2	CASSIAGLAAEQYF
TRBV5-6	TRBJ2-7	.	CASSLSLPSSYEQYF
TRBV4-3	TRBJ2-7	TRBD1	CASSQDAQGVYEQYF
TRBV5-1	TRBJ2-3	TRBD2	CASSWGTSGSPSTDTQYF
TRBV2	TRBJ2-2	.	CASRSSGNTGELFF
TRBV6-5	TRBJ2-5	.	CASSGQRETQYF
TRBV4-2	TRBJ2-2	.	CASSQEAATGELFF
TRBV7-2	TRBJ2-7	TRBD2	CASSFWTSGYEQYF